This TCR beta chain emerged from a study of blood T cell repertoires in COVID-19. Study as a whole: Acute and convalescent COVID-19 samples came from the United States, Italy and Spain.

TCRdb's table, derived via immunoSEQ multiplex PCR, lists solely in-frame clones and lacks some. The sample has roughly 71,000 clones; 84% are singletons. Looked up from germline, CDR1 is LGHNA and CDR2 is YNFKEQ. Trimming at V came to 0 bases and at J to 7 bases, leaving 7 bases not matched to a gene. This CDR3 has 16 amino acids. The sequence was collected from a man between 50 and 59 years old with active COVID-19. Sequences were obtained from peripheral blood. This chain uses TRBV4-2 with TRBJ2-3; 10 nucleotides align to TRBD2. CDR3 DNA sequence: TGTGCCAGCAGCCAAGAGCCTAGCGGGAGAGAAAATACGCAGTATTTT. Its translation is CASSQEPSGRENTQYF.